This T cell receptor beta chain was retrieved from a study of cytomegalovirus exposure and HLA in healthy donors. CDR3 length: 15 amino acids. Trimming removed 6 bases at V and 3 bases at J, with 15 bases between. CDR1 is LNHNV and CDR2 is YYDKDF in the germline V gene (reference sequence). Primers: 60 Vbeta forward and 13 Jbeta reverse. The data were produced by immunoSEQ multiplex PCR, yet TCRdb's version contains in-frame clones alone and is incomplete. The data contain some 110,000 clones, over 70% of them singletons. What was sequenced was PBMCs. The J gene is TRBJ2-1, the V gene TRBV15; a weak D match, TRBD2 (6 bases). This clonotype was obtained from a man aged 40-55 years in good health and CMV-seronegative. The CDR3 region is CATSAGQAIYNEQFF. The CDR3 DNA follows: TGTGCCACCAGTGCGGGGCAGGCTATCTACAATGAGCAGTTCTTC.